This TCR beta chain was identified in a study of T cells after yellow fever vaccination. The study's findings and limits: FACS-sorted repertoires could harbor abundant contaminating bulk-population clonotypes.

Trimming cost V 1 base and J 3 bases, with 12 bases left between them. CDR3 length: 14 amino acids. Germline V gives CDR1 DFQATT, CDR2 SNEGSKA (reference sequence). This clonotype turned up a few times. Its antigen is still unknown. One entry per CDR3 protein results from TCRdb running MiXCR on the 5' RACE reads. Among 500,000 to 650,000 distinct CDR3 sequences listed, roughly an eighth were seen once. Here the sequenced sample was PBMCs, taken on the day of the yellow fever booster vaccination. The receptor's source is a man younger than 45 who received the YFV17D yellow fever vaccine. This chain uses TRBV20-1 with TRBJ2-5; D possibly uses TRBD1 or TRBD2 (6 bases each). The CDR3 sequence is CSARAGEGEETQYF. Written as DNA, the CDR3 is TGCAGTGCTAGAGCGGGAGAGGGGGAAGAGACCCAGTACTTC.